The present T cell receptor (beta chain) was sequenced within a study of early T cells in non-severe SARS-CoV-2 infection. On the study more broadly: Chains stayed unpaired after sequencing of bulk RNA from unsorted whole blood.

A word on this clonotype: As yet, its antigen is unknown.

Individually, cDNA molecules had unique molecular identifiers attached to them. One entry per CDR3 protein, called by TCRdb with MiXCR from the 5' RACE reads. The sample shows some 82,000 distinct CDR3 sequences, around 12% of them seen only once. Notes on the study in general: Anti-spike CD8 responses were favored in VDJdb matching, and private and CD4 specificities were missed.

Germline V lookup: CDR1 SGHAT, CDR2 FQNNGV. Trimming stripped 5 bases from V and 13 bases from J, with 12 bases between. This CDR3 is 11 amino acids long. This chain joins TRBV11-2 and TRBJ2-1, with D possibly being TRBD1 or TRBD2 (5 bases each). The clonotype was recovered from an adult who was a healthcare worker with PCR-confirmed SARS-CoV-2 infection or an uninfected control (not recorded which). The sequenced sample was whole blood, obtained at baseline. This CDR3 is CASSTRDPQFF. As DNA, the CDR3 is TGTGCCAGCAGCACCCGGGACCCCCAGTTCTTC.